The 14 T cell receptor beta chains in this list originate from one sample, sequenced in a study of shared clonotypes between healthy human individuals (TCRdb year 2020). CD8 naive samples consisted of CD45RO-negative cells that were positively selected for CCR7, yielding a CD45RA+CCR7+ population without TemRA cells. The library was built by means of the immunoSEQ multiplex PCR assay. What TCRdb holds here is the immuneACCESS table cut down to in-frame rearrangements. Part of the clones is not present; checked against another copy, under half of the missing clones reflect an unresolved V gene, and the others are unexplained. The sample table contains about 2.1 million clones; only one count was recorded for 85% to 95% of them. The ten largest clones take up about 1.6% of the sample. The sample was naive CD8+ T cells from PBMCs. Explained via the paper, the cell subset or site label denotes: CD45RA+CCR7+. Every receptor here comes from a man aged 18 to 29 in good health. Some clones in this sample may be carry-over from other donors' samples.

This chain connects TRBV9 to TRBJ1-1, with a tentative D call TRBD1 (5 bases). CDR3 length: 16 amino acids. The V end was cut by 2 bases, the J end by 5 bases, with 19 bases between. Germline loops: CDR1 SGDLS, CDR2 YYNGEE. For the CDR3, the DNA is TGTGCCAGCAGCGTCCCACGGCAAGGCGGGGGGACTGAAGCTTTCTTT. This encodes CASSVPRQGGGTEAFF.

The rearrangement joins TRBV29-1 to TRBJ2-7, with D uncertain. In germline, CDR1 is SQVTM, CDR2 ANQGSEA. The length of the CDR3 is 10 residues. V gave up 6 bases and J gave up 5 bases, with 8 bases separating them. The CDR3: CSVYKDEQYF. CDR3 DNA sequence: TGCAGCGTCTACAAGGACGAGCAGTACTTC.

This clone was detected once. The chain has TRBV27 and TRBJ1-1; no definite D call. Trimming pared 3 bases from V and 4 bases from J, leaving 9 bases between. This CDR3 spans 13 amino acids. The V gene's germline CDR1 is MNHEY and CDR2 SMNVEV (reference sequence). CDR3 nucleotides: TGTGCCAGCAGTTTTGGGCGGACCACTGAAGCTTTCTTT. Protein: CASSFGRTTEAFF.

This clone has a single count. The chain joins TRBV27 to TRBJ2-7; D unresolved. The CDR3 is 14 amino acids. Germline values: CDR1 MNHEY, CDR2 SMNVEV (reference sequence). The V end was cut by 5 bases, the J end by 3 bases, with 14 bases between. The CDR3, as DNA: TGTGCCAGCAGTCCATTTAGGACCCTCTACGAGCAGTACTTC. It encodes CASSPFRTLYEQYF.

The chain recombines TRBV9 with TRBJ1-2; no definite D call. Germline assignment: CDR1 SGDLS and CDR2 YYNGEE. CDR3 length: 12 residues. V was clipped by 4 bases and J by 4 bases, with 8 bases between them. The CDR3: CASSPDPYGYTF. The CDR3 DNA sequence: TGTGCCAGCAGCCCAGACCCCTATGGCTACACCTTC. Variable domain in full (rest from reference TRBV9 and TRBJ1-2): DSGVTQTPKHLITATGQRVTLRCSPRSGDLSVYWYQQSLDQGLQFLIQYYNGEERAKGNILERFSAQQFPDLHSELNLSSLELGDSALYFCASSPDPYGYTFGSGTRLTVV.

The chain uses TRBV19 and TRBJ1-1; no reliable D call. Germline CDR1 LNHDA, CDR2 SQIVND (reference sequence). The CDR3 totals 15 residues. Trimming stripped 4 bases from V and 1 base from J, with 13 bases between. CDR3 sequence (DNA): TGTGCCAGTAGTACCCCCTCCGGCCCGAACACTGAAGCTTTCTTT. Protein product: CASSTPSGPNTEAFF.

The chain joins TRBV14 to TRBJ2-1; 9 nucleotides match TRBD1. V gave up 4 bases and J gave up 4 bases; unmatched junction bases: 5. The CDR3 loop spans 15 amino acids. The germline V gene has CDR1 SGHDN and CDR2 FVKESK. This chain's CDR3 is CASSLDRGAYNEQFF. The CDR3 nucleotides are TGTGCCAGCAGCCTGGACAGGGGCGCTTACAATGAGCAGTTCTTC.

The chain carries TRBV2 and TRBJ1-1, with no clear D. The CDR3 has 14 amino acids. Germline CDR1 and CDR2: SNHLY and FYNNEI. V was trimmed by 7 bases and J by 0 bases, leaving 12 bases between them. The CDR3 DNA sequence: TGTGCCAGCAAAGTATTGCCCGTGAACACTGAAGCTTTCTTT. Protein product: CASKVLPVNTEAFF.

V usage is TRBV28 and J usage is TRBJ2-2; 7 nucleotides line up with TRBD1. Germline CDR1 is MDHEN and CDR2 is SYDVKM. The length of the CDR3 is 17 residues. With V trimmed by 1 base and J by 4 bases, 9 bases remained unmatched. The CDR3 sequence: CASSLSTGDLGTGELFF. In nucleotides, the CDR3 is TGTGCCAGCAGTTTATCCACAGGGGATCTGGGCACCGGGGAGCTGTTTTTT.

About this clone itself: This sample includes further DNA sequences coding for the same CDR3. The J gene is TRBJ2-5, the V gene TRBV13, with TRBD2 as a possible D gene (5 bases). The germline V gene encodes CDR1 PRHDT and CDR2 FYEKMQ (reference sequence). With 5 bases removed from V and 2 bases from J, the gap between germline ends came to 12 bases. This CDR3 is 14 amino acids long. The CDR3 protein is CASSPRTGQETQYF. CDR3 coding DNA: TGTGCCAGCAGCCCCCGGACGGGGCAAGAGACCCAGTACTTC.

The rearrangement joins TRBV7-9 to TRBJ1-5; D may be TRBD1 (5 bases). The CDR3 has 13 amino acids. In germline, CDR1 is SEHNR, CDR2 FQNEAQ (reference sequence). The V gene lost 6 bases and the J gene lost 4 bases, with 10 bases spanning the gap. In nucleotides, the CDR3 is TGTGCCAGCAGTCCAGGGTGGAATCAGCCCCAGCATTTT. Translating it yields CASSPGWNQPQHF.

CDR3 region: CASSPMVRYNEQFF. The DNA for the CDR3 is TGTGCCAGCAGCCCCATGGTTCGATACAATGAGCAGTTCTTC. V is TRBV11-2 and J is TRBJ2-1; D is uncertain. Germline-derived CDR1 and CDR2 are SGHAT and FQNNGV. This CDR3 comprises 14 residues. The V end lost 5 bases, the J end lost 4 bases, and 12 bases lay between the germline ends.

The genes are TRBV5-4 and TRBJ1-1; D may be TRBD1 (5 bases). V gave up 2 bases and J gave up 8 bases, with 13 bases separating them. The CDR3 extends over 13 amino acids. From germline, CDR1 is SGHNT and CDR2 YYREEE (reference sequence). The CDR3 DNA follows: TGTGCCAGCAGCTTAGACAGTACCGGCGAAGCTTTCTTT. This codes for CASSLDSTGEAFF.

This sequence joins TRBV2 and TRBJ1-1; 8 positions match TRBD1. In germline, CDR1 is SNHLY, CDR2 FYNNEI. With 3 bases clipped from V and 3 bases from J, the junction kept 9 bases outside the gene matches. There are 16 residues in the CDR3. CDR3 protein: CASSENRGAGYTEAFF. The CDR3 DNA is TGTGCCAGCAGTGAGAACAGGGGGGCGGGGTACACTGAAGCTTTCTTT.